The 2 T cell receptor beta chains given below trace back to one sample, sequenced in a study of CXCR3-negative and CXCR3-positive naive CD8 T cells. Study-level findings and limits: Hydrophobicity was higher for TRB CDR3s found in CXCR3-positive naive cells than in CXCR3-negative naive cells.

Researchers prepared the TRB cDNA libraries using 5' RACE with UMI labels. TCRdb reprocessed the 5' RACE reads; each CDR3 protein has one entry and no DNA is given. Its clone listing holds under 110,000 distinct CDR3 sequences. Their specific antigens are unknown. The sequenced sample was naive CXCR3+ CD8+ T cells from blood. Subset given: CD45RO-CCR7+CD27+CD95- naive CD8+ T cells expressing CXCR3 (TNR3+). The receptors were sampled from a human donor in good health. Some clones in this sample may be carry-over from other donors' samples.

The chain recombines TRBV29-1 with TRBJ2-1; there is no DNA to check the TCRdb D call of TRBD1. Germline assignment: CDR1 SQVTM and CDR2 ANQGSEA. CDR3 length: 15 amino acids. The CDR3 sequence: CGVEDLHRETNEQFF.

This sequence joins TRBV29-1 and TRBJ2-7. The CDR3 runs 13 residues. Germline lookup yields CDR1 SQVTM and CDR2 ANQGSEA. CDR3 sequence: CSVQAGNSYEQYF.